This entry is about one T cell receptor beta chain. The source of the sample is a study of sequential checkpoint blockade in melanoma. This CDR3 comprises 15 residues. Germline loops: CDR1 SGHVT, CDR2 SQSDAQ. Trimming left V 5 bases short and J 0 bases short, with 11 bases between. Treatment: randomized to nivolumab then ipilimumab (arm A) or the reverse (arm B). Sequencing used immunoSEQ multiplex PCR; TCRdb keeps in-frame clones, though not all of them. Of thousands of clones listed, roughly a quarter were seen once; the top ten hold about 22%. The source is a human donor with melanoma. Sequenced material: tumor tissue (inferred from file names), taken from a patient given nivolumab and ipilimumab in sequence. The rearrangement links TRBV7-4 to TRBJ1-3; D gene uncertain. The CDR3 is CASSPVGISGNTIYF. The DNA for the CDR3 is TGTGCCAGCAGCCCAGTAGGGATCTCTGGAAACACCATATATTTT.